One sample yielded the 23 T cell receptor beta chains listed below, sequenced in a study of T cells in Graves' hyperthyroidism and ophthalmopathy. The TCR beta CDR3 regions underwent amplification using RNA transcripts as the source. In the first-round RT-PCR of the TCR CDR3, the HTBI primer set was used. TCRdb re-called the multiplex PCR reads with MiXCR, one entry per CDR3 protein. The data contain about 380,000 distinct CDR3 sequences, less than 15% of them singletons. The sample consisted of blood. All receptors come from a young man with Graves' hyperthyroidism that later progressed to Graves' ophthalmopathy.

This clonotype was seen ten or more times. The CDR3 DNA reads TGCAGTGCTAGGATCCCGGGACGCAAGCTCACCTACGAGCAGTACTTC. It specifies CSARIPGRKLTYEQYF. The V gene is TRBV20-1, the J gene TRBJ2-7; possibly TRBD1 or TRBD2 for D (5 bases each). The CDR3 has 16 residues. Germline V gives CDR1 DFQATT, CDR2 SNEGSKA (reference sequence). Trimming removed 3 bases from V and 2 bases from J, with 20 bases in between.

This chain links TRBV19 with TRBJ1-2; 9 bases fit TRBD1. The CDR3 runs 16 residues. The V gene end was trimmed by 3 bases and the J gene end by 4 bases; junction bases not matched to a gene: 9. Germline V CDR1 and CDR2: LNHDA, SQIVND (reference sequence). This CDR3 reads CASSISTGGRVYGYTF. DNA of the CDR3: TGTGCCAGTAGTATCTCTACAGGGGGCCGCGTCTATGGCTACACCTTC.

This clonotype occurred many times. CDR3 nucleotides: TGTGCCAGCAGCTTAACGGGGATTTCCTCCTACGAGCAGTACTTC. Its translation: CASSLTGISSYEQYF. This chain links TRBV7-8 with TRBJ2-7; tentatively, D is TRBD2 (5 bases). Trimming cost V 2 bases and J 0 bases, with 11 bases left between them. In germline, CDR1 is SGHVS, CDR2 FQNEAQ. This CDR3 contains 15 residues.

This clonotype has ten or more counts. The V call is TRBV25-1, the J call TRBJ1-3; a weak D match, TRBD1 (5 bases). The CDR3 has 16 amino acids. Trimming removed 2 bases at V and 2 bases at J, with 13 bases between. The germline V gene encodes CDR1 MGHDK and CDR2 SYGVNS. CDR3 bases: TGTGCCAGCAGTGAACTACCGGGACGTGCTGGAAACACCATATATTTT. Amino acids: CASSELPGRAGNTIYF.

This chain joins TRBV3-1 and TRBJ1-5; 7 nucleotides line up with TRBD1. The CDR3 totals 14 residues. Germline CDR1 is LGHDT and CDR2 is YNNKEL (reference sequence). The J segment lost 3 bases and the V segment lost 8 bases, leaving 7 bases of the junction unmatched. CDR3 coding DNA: TGTGCCAGCGGGGCGGGACAGATCAATCAGCCCCAGCATTTT. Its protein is CASGAGQINQPQHF.

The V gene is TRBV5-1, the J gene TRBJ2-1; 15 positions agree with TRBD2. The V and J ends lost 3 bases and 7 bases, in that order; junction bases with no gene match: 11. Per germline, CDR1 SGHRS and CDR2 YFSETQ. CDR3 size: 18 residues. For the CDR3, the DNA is TGCGCCAGCAGCTACTGGACTAGCGGGGGGGCGAAGGGGAATGAGCAGTTCTTC. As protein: CASSYWTSGGAKGNEQFF.

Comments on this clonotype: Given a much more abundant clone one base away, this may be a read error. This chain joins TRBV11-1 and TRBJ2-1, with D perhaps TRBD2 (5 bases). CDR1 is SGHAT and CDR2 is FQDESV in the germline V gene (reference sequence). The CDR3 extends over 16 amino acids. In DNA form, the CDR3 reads TGTGCCAGCAGCTTAGTAATGGGGAGCTCCCACAATGAGCAGTTCTTC. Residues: CASSLVMGSSHNEQFF.

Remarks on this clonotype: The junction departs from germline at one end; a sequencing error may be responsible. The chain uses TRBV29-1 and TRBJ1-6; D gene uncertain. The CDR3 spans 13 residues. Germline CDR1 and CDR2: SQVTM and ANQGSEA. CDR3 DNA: TGCGGCGTTTGCCAGCACAATAATTCACCCCTCCACTTT. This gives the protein CGVCQHNNSPLHF.

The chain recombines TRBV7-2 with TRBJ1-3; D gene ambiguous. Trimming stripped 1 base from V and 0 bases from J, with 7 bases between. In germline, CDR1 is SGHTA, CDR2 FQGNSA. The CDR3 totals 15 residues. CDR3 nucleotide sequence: TGTGCCAGCAGCTTAGAGGCAGGCTCTGGAAACACCATATATTTT. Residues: CASSLEAGSGNTIYF. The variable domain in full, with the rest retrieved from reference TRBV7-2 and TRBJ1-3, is GAGVSQSPSNKVTEKGKDVELRCDPISGHTALYWYRQSLGQGLEFLIYFQGNSAPDKSGLPSDRFSAERTGGSVSTLTIQRTQQEDSAVYLCASSLEAGSGNTIYFGEGSWLTVV.

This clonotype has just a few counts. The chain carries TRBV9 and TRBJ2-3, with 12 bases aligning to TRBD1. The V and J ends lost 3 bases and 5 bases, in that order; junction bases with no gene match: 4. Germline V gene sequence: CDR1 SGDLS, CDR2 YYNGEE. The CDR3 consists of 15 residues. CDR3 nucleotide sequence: TGTGCCAGCAGCGCGGGACAGGGGGCAGGAGATACGCAGTATTTT. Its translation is CASSAGQGAGDTQYF.

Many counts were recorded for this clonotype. CDR3: CASSYIGDSPDYEQYF. The CDR3 DNA is TGTGCCAGCAGTTATATCGGGGACAGCCCAGACTACGAGCAGTACTTC. V is TRBV6-2 or TRBV6-3 and J is TRBJ2-7; TRBD1 matches at 7 bases. V lost 3 bases and J lost 3; bases outside the gene matches: 11. Germline V gene lookup returns CDR1 MNHEY and CDR2 SVGEGT. This CDR3 has 16 amino acids.

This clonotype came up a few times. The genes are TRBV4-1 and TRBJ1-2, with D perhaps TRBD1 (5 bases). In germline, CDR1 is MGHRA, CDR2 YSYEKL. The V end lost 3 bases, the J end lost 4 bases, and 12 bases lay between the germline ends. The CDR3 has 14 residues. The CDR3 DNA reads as TGCGCCAGCAGCCAGGTCACCGGGACCTATGGCTACACCTTC. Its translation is CASSQVTGTYGYTF.

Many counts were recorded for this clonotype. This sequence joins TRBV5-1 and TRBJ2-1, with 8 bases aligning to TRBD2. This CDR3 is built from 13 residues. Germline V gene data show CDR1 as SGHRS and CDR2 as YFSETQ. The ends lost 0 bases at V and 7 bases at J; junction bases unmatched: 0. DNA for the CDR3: TGCGCCAGCAGCTTGGGACTAGCGAATGAGCAGTTCTTC. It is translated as CASSLGLANEQFF.

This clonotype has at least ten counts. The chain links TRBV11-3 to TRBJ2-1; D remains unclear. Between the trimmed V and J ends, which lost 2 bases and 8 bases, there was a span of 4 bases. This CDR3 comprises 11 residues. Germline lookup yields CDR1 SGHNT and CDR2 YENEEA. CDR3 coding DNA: TGTGCCAGCAGCTTAACGGATGAGCAGTTCTTC. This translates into CASSLTDEQFF. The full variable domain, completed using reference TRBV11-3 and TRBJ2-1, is EAGVVQSPRYKIIEKKQPVAFWCNPISGHNTLYWYLQNLGQGPELLIRYENEEAVDDSQLPKDRFSAERLKGVDSTLKIQPAELGDSAVYLCASSLTDEQFFGPGTRLTVL.

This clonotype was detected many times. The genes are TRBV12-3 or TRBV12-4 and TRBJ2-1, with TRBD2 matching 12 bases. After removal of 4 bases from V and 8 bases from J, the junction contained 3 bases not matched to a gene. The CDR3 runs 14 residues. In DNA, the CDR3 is TGTGCCAGCAGTTCTAGCGGGGGGGCCGATGAGCAGTTCTTC. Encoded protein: CASSSSGGADEQFF.

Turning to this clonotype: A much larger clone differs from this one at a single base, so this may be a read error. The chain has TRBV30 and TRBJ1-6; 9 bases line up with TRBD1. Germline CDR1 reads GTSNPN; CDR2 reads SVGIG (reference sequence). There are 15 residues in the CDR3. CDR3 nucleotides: TGTACCTGGAGAGACACCGGGACAGGGATTTCACCCCTCCACTTT. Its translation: CTWRDTGTGISPLHF.

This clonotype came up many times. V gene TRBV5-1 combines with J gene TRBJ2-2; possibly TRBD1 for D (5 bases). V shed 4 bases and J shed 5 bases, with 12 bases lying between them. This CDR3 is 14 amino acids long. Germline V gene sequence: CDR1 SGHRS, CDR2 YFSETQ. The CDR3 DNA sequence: TGCGCCAGCAGCCCGACAGATAATACCGGGGAGCTGTTTTTT. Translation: CASSPTDNTGELFF.

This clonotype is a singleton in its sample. CDR3 loop: CSARPAYGYTF. CDR3 in DNA: TGCAGTGCTAGGCCAGCTTATGGCTACACCTTC. The genes are TRBV20-1 and TRBJ1-2; D remains ambiguous. CDR1 is DFQATT and CDR2 is SNEGSKA in the germline V gene (reference sequence). Trimming shortened V by 3 bases and J by 5 bases, and 7 bases separated the two germline ends. The length of the CDR3 is 11 residues.

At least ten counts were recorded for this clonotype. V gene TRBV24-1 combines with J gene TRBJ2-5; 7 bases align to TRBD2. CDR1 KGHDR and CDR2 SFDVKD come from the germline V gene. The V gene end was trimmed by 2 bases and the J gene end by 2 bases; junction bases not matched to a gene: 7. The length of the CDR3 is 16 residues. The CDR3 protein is CATSDSRAGVQETQYF. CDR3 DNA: TGTGCCACCAGTGATTCCCGGGCGGGGGTACAAGAGACCCAGTACTTC.

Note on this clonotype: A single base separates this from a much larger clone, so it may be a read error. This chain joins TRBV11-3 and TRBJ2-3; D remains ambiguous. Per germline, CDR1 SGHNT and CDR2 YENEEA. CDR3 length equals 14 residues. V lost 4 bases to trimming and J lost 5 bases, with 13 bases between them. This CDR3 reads CASSSLSGLDTQYF. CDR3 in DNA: TGTGCCAGCAGCTCATTATCTGGGCTAGATACGCAGTATTTT.

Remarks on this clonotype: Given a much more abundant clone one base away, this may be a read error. The CDR3: CASSKQGAGELFF. CDR3 sequence (DNA): TGTGCCAGCAGCAAACAGGGGGCCGGGGAGCTGTTTTTT. V usage is TRBV7-3 and J usage is TRBJ2-2; 8 bases line up with TRBD1. Trimming took 5 bases from V and 6 from J; bases not matched to a gene: 2. CDR3 size: 13 residues. Looked up from germline, CDR1 is SGHTA and CDR2 is FQGTGA.

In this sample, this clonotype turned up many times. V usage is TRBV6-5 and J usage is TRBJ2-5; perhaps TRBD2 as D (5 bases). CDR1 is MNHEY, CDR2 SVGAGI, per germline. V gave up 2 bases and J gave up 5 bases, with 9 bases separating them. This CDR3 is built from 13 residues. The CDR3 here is CASSYEGWETQYF. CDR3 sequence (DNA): TGTGCCAGCAGTTACGAGGGTTGGGAGACCCAGTACTTC.

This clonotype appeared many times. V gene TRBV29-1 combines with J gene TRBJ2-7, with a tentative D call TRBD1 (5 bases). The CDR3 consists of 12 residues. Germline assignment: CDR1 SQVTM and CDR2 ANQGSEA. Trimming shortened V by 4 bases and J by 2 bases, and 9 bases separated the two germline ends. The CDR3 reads CSVALGPYEQYF. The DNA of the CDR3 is TGCAGCGTTGCACTGGGGCCCTACGAGCAGTACTTC.